This TCR beta chain stems from a study of cytomegalovirus exposure and HLA in healthy donors. The study, taken as a whole, reports: The investigators catalogued 164 TCR beta chains as cytomegalovirus-associated. Most TCR beta V segments were productive about 87% or about 30% of the time in an earlier analysis.

As to this clone: What it binds is not known.

Researchers ran the PCR with 60 Vbeta and 13 Jbeta primers. Sequenced by immunoSEQ multiplex PCR; TCRdb stores in-frame clones only, minus some. The sample carries more than 90,000 clones, 76% recorded once. This CDR3 is 15 amino acids long. Looked up from germline, CDR1 is SGDLS and CDR2 is YYNGEE. Trimming pared 2 bases from V and 3 bases from J, leaving 11 bases between. The chain joins TRBV9 to TRBJ2-2; possible D gene TRBD2, 5 bases. The TCR comes from a man aged 40-49 years in good health and CMV-seronegative. Sequenced input: PBMCs. The CDR3 protein is CASSVGGGDTGELFF. CDR3 DNA: TGTGCCAGCAGCGTCGGTGGAGGTGACACCGGGGAGCTGTTTTTT.